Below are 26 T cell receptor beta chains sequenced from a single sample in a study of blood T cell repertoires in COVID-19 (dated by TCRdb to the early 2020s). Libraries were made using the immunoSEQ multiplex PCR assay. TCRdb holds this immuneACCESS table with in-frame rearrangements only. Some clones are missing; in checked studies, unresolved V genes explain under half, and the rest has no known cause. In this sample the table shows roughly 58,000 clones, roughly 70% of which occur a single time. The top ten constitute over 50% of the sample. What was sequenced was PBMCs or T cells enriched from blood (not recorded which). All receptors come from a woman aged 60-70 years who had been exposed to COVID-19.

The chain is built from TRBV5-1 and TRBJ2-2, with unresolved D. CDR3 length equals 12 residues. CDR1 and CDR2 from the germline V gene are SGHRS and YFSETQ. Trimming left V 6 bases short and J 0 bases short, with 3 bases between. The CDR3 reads CASKPNTGELFF. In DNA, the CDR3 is TGCGCCAGCAAGCCGAACACCGGGGAGCTGTTTTTT.

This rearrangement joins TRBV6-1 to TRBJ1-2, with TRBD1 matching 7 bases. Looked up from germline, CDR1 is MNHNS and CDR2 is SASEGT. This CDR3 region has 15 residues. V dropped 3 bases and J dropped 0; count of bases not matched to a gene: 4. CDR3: CASSDLTGPNYGYTF. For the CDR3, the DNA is TGTGCCAGCAGTGACCTGACAGGGCCTAACTATGGCTACACCTTC.

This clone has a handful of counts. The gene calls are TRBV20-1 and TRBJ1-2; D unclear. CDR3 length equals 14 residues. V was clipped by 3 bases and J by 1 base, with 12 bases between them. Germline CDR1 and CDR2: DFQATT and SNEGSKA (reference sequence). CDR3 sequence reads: CSASNRLNNYGYTF. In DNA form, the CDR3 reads TGCAGTGCTAGTAACCGCCTAAATAACTATGGCTACACCTTC.

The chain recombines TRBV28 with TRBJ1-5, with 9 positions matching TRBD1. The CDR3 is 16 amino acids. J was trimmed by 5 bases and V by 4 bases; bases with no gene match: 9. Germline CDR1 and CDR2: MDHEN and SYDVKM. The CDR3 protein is CASSSTDRGNYQPQHF. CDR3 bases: TGTGCCAGCAGTTCTACGGACAGGGGAAATTATCAGCCCCAGCATTTT.

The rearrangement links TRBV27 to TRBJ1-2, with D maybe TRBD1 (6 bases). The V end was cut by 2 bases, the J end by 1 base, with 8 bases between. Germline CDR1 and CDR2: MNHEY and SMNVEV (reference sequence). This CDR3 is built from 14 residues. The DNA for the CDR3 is TGTGCCAGCAGTTTAAACAGGGTTAACTATGGCTACACCTTC. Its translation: CASSLNRVNYGYTF.

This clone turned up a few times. The CDR3 here is CASSREGTTRANEQFF. The CDR3 DNA reads as TGCGCCAGCAGCCGAGAAGGGACTACAAGGGCGAATGAGCAGTTCTTC. The V call is TRBV4-3, the J call TRBJ2-1; 7 bases are shared with TRBD2. Per germline, CDR1 LGHNA and CDR2 YSLEER. The CDR3 has 16 amino acids. Trimming removed 4 bases from V and 7 bases from J; junction bases left unmatched: 13.

In DNA form, the CDR3 reads TGTGCCAGCAGCCCTAGTACTAGCGGGAGTTGGTACGAGCAGTACTTC. Translating it yields CASSPSTSGSWYEQYF. V is TRBV27 and J is TRBJ2-7; TRBD2 agrees at 11 bases. With 6 bases clipped from V and 4 bases from J, the junction kept 11 bases outside the gene matches. Germline V gene sequence: CDR1 MNHEY, CDR2 SMNVEV (reference sequence). The CDR3 spans 16 residues.

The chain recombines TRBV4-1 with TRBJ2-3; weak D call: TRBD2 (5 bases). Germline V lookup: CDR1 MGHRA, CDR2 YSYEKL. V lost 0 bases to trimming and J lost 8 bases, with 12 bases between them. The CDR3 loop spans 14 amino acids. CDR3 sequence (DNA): TGCGCCAGCAGCCAAGAAACTAGAAAGAGTACGCAGTATTTT. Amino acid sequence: CASSQETRKSTQYF.

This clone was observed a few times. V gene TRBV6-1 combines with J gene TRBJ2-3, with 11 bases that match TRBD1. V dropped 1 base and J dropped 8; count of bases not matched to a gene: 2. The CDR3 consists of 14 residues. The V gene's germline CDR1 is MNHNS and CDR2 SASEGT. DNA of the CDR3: TGTGCCAGCAGTGAAGGGACAGGGGGCGTTACGCAGTATTTT. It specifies CASSEGTGGVTQYF.

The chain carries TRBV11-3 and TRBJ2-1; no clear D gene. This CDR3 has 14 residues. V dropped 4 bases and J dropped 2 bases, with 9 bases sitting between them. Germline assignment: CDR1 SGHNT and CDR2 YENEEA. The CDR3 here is CASSSRGPYNEQFF. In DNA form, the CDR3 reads TGTGCCAGCAGCTCCCGTGGGCCCTACAATGAGCAGTTCTTC.

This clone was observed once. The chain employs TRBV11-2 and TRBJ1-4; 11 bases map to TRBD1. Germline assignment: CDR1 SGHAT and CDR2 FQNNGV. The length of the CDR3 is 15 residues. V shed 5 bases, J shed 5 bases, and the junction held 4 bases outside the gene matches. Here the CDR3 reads CASSAWTGGNEKLFF. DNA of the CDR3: TGTGCCAGCAGCGCCTGGACAGGGGGCAATGAAAAACTGTTTTTT.

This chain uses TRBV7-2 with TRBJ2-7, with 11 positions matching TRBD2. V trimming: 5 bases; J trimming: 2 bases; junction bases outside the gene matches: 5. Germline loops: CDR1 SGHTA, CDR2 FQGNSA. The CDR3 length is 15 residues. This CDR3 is CASSHRTSGPYEQYF. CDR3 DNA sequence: TGTGCCAGCAGCCATCGGACTAGCGGGCCCTACGAGCAGTACTTC.

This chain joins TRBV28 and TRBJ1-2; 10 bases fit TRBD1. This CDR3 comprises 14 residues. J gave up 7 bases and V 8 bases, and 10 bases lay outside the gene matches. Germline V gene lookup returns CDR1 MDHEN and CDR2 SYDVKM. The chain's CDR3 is CASLSGQGFSGYTF. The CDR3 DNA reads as TGTGCCAGCCTGTCGGGACAGGGGTTCTCTGGCTACACCTTC.

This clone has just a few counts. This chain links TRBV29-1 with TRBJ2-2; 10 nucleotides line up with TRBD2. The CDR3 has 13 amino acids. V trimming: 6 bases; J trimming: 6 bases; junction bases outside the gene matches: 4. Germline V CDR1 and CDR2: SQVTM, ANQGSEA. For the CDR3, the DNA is TGCAGCGTCAGAGCGGGAGGGCCCGGGGAGCTGTTTTTT. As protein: CSVRAGGPGELFF.

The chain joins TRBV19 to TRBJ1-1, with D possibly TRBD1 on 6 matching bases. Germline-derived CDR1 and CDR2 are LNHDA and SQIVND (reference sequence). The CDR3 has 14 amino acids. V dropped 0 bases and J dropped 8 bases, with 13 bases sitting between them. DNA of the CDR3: TGTGCCAGTAGTATAGACGGCAGGGGTAAAGAAGCTTTCTTT. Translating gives CASSIDGRGKEAFF.

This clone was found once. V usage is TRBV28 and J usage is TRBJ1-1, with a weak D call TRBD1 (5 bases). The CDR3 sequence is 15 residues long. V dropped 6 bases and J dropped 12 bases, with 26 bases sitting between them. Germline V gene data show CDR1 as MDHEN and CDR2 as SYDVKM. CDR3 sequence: CASSYSQAQHRESFF. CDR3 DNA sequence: TGTGCCAGCAGCTACTCACAGGCGCAGCACCGCGAGTCTTTCTTT.

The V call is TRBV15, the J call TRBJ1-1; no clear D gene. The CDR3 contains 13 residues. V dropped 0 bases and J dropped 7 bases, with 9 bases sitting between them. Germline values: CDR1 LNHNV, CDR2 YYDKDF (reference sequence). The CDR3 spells CATSREGLLEAFF. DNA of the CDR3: TGTGCCACCAGCAGAGAAGGACTGCTTGAAGCTTTCTTT.

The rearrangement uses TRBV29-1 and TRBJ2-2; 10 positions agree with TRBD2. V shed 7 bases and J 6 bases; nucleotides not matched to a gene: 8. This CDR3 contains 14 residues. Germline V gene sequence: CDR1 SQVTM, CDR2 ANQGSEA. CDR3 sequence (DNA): TGCAGCGCTGAGGCGAGCGGGAGGGCCGGGGAGCTGTTTTTT. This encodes CSAEASGRAGELFF.

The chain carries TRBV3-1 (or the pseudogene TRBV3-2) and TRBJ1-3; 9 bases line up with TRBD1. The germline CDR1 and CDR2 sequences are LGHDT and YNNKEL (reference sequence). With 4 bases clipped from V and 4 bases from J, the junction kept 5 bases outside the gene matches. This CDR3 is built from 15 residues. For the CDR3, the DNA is TGTGCCAGCAGCCCCCGACAGGGGGGGGGAAACACCATATATTTT. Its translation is CASSPRQGGGNTIYF.

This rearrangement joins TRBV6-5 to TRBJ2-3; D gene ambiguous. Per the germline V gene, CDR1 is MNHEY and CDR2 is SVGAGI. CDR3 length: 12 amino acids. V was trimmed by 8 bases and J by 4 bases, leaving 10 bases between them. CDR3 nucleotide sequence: TGTGCCAGCGTCGGCGGTGCAGATACGCAGTATTTT. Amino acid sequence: CASVGGADTQYF.

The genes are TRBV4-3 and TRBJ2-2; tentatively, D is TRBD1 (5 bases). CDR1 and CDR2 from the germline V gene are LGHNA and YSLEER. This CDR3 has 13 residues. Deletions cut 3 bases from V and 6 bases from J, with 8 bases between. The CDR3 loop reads CASSHAGPGELFF. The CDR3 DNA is TGCGCCAGCAGCCATGCAGGGCCCGGGGAGCTGTTTTTT.

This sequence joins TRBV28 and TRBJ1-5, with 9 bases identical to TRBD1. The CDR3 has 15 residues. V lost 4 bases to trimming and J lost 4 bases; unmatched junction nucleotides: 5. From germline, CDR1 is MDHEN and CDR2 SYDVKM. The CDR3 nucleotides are TGTGCCAGCAGTTCCCGGGGGACAGGGAATCAGCCCCAGCATTTT. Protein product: CASSSRGTGNQPQHF. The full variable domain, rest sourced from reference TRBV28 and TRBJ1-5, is DVKVTQSSRYLVKRTGEKVFLECVQDMDHENMFWYRQDPGLGLRLIYFSYDVKMKEKGDIPEGYSVSREKKERFSLILESASTNQTSMYLCASSSRGTGNQPQHFGDGTRLSIL.

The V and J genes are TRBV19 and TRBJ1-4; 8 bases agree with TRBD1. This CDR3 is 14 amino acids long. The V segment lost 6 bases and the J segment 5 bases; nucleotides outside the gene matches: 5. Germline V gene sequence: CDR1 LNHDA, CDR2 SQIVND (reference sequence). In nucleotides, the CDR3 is TGTGCCAGTAGAATGACAGGGGTGAATGAAAAACTGTTTTTT. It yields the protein CASRMTGVNEKLFF.

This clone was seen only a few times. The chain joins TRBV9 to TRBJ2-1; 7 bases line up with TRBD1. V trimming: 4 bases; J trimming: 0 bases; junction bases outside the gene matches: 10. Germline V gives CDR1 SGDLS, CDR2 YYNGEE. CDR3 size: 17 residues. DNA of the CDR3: TGTGCCAGCAGCCCACGGACAGGCTCCAGCTCCTACAATGAGCAGTTCTTC. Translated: CASSPRTGSSSYNEQFF.

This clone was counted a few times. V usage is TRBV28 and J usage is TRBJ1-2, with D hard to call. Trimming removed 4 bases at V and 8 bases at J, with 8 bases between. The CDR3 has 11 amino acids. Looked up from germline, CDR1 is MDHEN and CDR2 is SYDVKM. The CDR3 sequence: CASSYLNGYTF. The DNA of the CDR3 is TGTGCCAGCAGTTACTTAAACGGCTACACCTTC.

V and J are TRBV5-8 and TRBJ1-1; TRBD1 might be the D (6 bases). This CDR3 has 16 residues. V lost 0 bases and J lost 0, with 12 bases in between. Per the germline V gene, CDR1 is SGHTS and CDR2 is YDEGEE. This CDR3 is CASSLGRDRMNTEAFF. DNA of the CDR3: TGTGCCAGCAGCTTGGGGCGCGACAGGATGAACACTGAAGCTTTCTTT.